The clone carrying this TCR beta chain appeared once. Its antigen is unknown. Germline CDR1 reads SGHTA; CDR2 reads FQGTGA. CDR3 length: 13 residues. V lost 1 base and J lost 4; bases outside the gene matches: 0. These data come from a study of shared clonotypes between healthy human individuals. Study overall: CD4 naive cells filled three plates per donor, CD4 memory three, CD8 naive two and CD8 memory one. Findings of the study overall: The four-donor shared clonotypes exceeded non-shared clonotypes in generation probability, with non-shared ones scoring lower. Having only a few donors restricted how much genetic and exposure-history diversity was captured.

The naive CD8 subset, CD45RO-negative cells positively selected for CCR7, excluded terminally differentiated effector memory CD45RA+ cells. The donors, healthy adults who were HIV-negative, had experienced no recent acute infections or vaccinations. Using immunoSEQ multiplex PCR, the repertoire was profiled, and TCRdb retains in-frame clones only, with some absent. Of millions of clones in the sample, roughly 91% are singletons; the top ten hold roughly 1.8%. The source material was naive CD8+ T cells from PBMCs. This sequence originates from a man between 18 and 29 years old in good health. Some clones in this sample may be carry-over from other donors' samples. J is TRBJ2-5 and V is TRBV7-3; 7 nucleotides match TRBD2. The CDR3 nucleotides are TGTGCCAGCAGCTTAATAGCGGGAGAGACCCAGTACTTC. This codes for CASSLIAGETQYF.